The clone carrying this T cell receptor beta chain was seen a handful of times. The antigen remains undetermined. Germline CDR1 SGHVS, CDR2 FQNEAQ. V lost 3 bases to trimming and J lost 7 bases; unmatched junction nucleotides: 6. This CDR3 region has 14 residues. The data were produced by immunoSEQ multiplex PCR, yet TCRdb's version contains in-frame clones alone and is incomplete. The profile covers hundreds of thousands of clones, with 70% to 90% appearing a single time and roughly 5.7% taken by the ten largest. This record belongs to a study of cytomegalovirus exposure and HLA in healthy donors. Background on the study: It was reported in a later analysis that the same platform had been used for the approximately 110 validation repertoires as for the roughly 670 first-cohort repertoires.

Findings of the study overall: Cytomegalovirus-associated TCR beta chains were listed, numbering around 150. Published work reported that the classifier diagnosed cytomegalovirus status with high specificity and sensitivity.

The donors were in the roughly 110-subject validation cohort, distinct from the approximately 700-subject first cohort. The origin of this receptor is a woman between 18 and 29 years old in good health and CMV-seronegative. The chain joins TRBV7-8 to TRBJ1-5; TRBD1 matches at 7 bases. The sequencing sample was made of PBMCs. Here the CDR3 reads CASSFETGWQPQHF. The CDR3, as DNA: TGTGCCAGCAGCTTTGAGACAGGGTGGCAGCCCCAGCATTTT.